These 21 T cell receptor beta chains share one sample of origin, sequenced in a study of OX40 agonist ivuxolimab in advanced cancers. The method was immunoSEQ multiplex PCR; TCRdb's version includes in-frame clones alone and lacks a portion of them. The sample carries nearly 80,000 clones, roughly 80% recorded once. The material was CD4+ or CD8+ T cells sorted from blood, obtained in a trial of the OX40 agonist ivuxolimab. The origin of the receptors is an adult with an advanced solid tumor such as melanoma, head and neck, liver or kidney cancer.

This clone was seen just once. The J gene is TRBJ2-3, the V gene TRBV9; D unclear. The CDR3 runs 12 residues. CDR1 is SGDLS, CDR2 YYNGEE, per germline. V was clipped by 0 bases and J by 5 bases, with 4 bases between them. DNA of the CDR3: TGTGCCAGCAGCGTAGGTGGAGATACGCAGTATTTT. Translated, it gives CASSVGGDTQYF.

The chain carries TRBV7-9 and TRBJ2-1; D not certain. CDR1 SEHNR and CDR2 FQNEAQ come from the germline V gene (reference sequence). There are 16 residues in the CDR3. The germline V and J ends were trimmed by 5 bases and 1 base, with 15 bases remaining between them. CDR3 loop: CASSPKLRVSYNEQFF. CDR3 DNA: TGTGCCAGCAGCCCTAAACTTCGGGTTTCCTACAATGAGCAGTTCTTC.

The chain uses TRBV10-3 and TRBJ2-2, with D perhaps matching TRBD2 (5 bases). Germline CDR1 is ENHRY and CDR2 is SYGVKD. The ends were cut back, 7 bases at V and 6 bases at J, with 12 bases in the middle. This CDR3 is built from 13 residues. CDR3 sequence: CAINHGLAGELFF. CDR3 sequence (DNA): TGTGCCATCAACCACGGACTTGCCGGGGAGCTGTTTTTT.

V is TRBV7-6 and J is TRBJ2-5; no clear D gene. This CDR3 region has 14 residues. V gave up 2 bases and J gave up 1 base, with 8 bases separating them. CDR1 is SGHVS, CDR2 FNYEAQ, per germline. The CDR3 nucleotides are TGTGCCAGCAGCTTATTACAGCTCCAAGAGACCCAGTACTTC. Encoded protein: CASSLLQLQETQYF.

This clone was seen only a few times. The J gene is TRBJ2-7, the V gene TRBV28; TRBD1 aligns across 8 bases. Germline loops: CDR1 MDHEN, CDR2 SYDVKM. The V segment lost 6 bases and the J segment 3 bases; nucleotides outside the gene matches: 4. CDR3 length equals 13 residues. The CDR3 DNA follows: TGTGCCAGCAGAGGACAGGGAAACTACGAGCAGTACTTC. Protein: CASRGQGNYEQYF. The full variable domain, rest sourced from reference TRBV28 and TRBJ2-7, is DVKVTQSSRYLVKRTGEKVFLECVQDMDHENMFWYRQDPGLGLRLIYFSYDVKMKEKGDIPEGYSVSREKKERFSLILESASTNQTSMYLCASRGQGNYEQYFGPGTRLTVT.

The chain combines TRBV5-6 with TRBJ1-2, with TRBD1 as a possible D gene (5 bases). The V and J ends lost 3 bases and 1 base respectively, with 13 bases between them. The CDR3 sequence is 15 residues long. Germline loops: CDR1 SGHDT, CDR2 YYEEEE. DNA for the CDR3: TGTGCCAGCAGCTGGGGGACGGGGGATAACTATGGCTACACCTTC. Translated, it gives CASSWGTGDNYGYTF. The full variable domain, rest sourced from reference TRBV5-6 and TRBJ1-2, is DAGVTQSPTHLIKTRGQQVTLRCSPKSGHDTVSWYQQALGQGPQFIFQYYEEEERQRGNFPDRFSGHQFPNYSSELNVNALLLGDSALYLCASSWGTGDNYGYTFGSGTRLTVV.

This chain uses TRBV4-2 with TRBJ2-2; 16 bases match TRBD2. The ends lost 0 bases at V and 4 bases at J; junction bases unmatched: 11. CDR1 and CDR2 from the germline V gene are LGHNA and YNFKEQ. The CDR3 extends over 21 amino acids. As DNA, the CDR3 is TGTGCCAGCAGCCAAGATCCGTTCCTGGGACTAGCGGGGGGGCCCACCGGGGAGCTGTTTTTT. It yields the protein CASSQDPFLGLAGGPTGELFF.

The chain couples TRBV15 to TRBJ1-2; 7 bases are a match to TRBD1. This CDR3 has 16 residues. V shed 0 bases, J shed 7 bases, and the junction held 11 bases outside the gene matches. Germline V lookup: CDR1 LNHNV, CDR2 YYDKDF (reference sequence). The CDR3 DNA sequence: TGTGCCACCAGCAGAGAGGCATCAGGGGGTGCAGGTGGCTACACCTTC. It specifies CATSREASGGAGGYTF.

This sequence joins TRBV15 and TRBJ2-1; unclear D gene. The CDR3 is 12 residues long. Germline-derived CDR1 and CDR2 are LNHNV and YYDKDF (reference sequence). Trimming cost V 0 bases and J 9 bases, with 6 bases left between them. CDR3 nucleotide sequence: TGTGCCACCAGCAGAGATCGGGTTGAGCAGTTCTTC. This translates into CATSRDRVEQFF.

This sequence joins TRBV7-9 and TRBJ2-5; 11 positions match TRBD2. The V and J ends lost 6 bases and 2 bases, in that order; junction bases with no gene match: 8. The germline gives CDR1 SEHNR, CDR2 FQNEAQ (reference sequence). The CDR3 runs to 16 residues. The CDR3 here is CASSGTSGHLQETQYF. The CDR3 nucleotides read TGTGCCAGCAGTGGGACTAGCGGACACCTTCAAGAGACCCAGTACTTC.

This sequence joins TRBV20-1 and TRBJ2-2, with no clear D. Trimming removed 2 bases from V and 4 bases from J, with 2 bases in between. The CDR3 covers 11 residues. Per germline, CDR1 DFQATT and CDR2 SNEGSKA (reference sequence). CDR3 sequence reads: CSARTTGELFF. The CDR3 DNA sequence: TGCAGTGCTAGAACCACCGGGGAGCTGTTTTTT.

The V call is TRBV2, the J call TRBJ2-5, with 11 bases lining up with TRBD2. Germline CDR1 and CDR2: SNHLY and FYNNEI. CDR3 length: 15 amino acids. Trimming cost V 7 bases and J 5 bases; bases outside gene matches: 9. The CDR3 sequence is CASKDASGGYETQYF. CDR3 DNA: TGTGCCAGCAAGGATGCTAGCGGGGGGTACGAGACCCAGTACTTC.

The V call is TRBV14, the J call TRBJ2-1; 12 nucleotides agree with TRBD2. The CDR3 totals 15 residues. V trimming: 6 bases; J trimming: 9 bases; junction bases outside the gene matches: 9. From germline, CDR1 is SGHDN and CDR2 FVKESK. The CDR3 here is CASSHTSGGWSEQFF. DNA for the CDR3: TGTGCCAGCAGTCATACTAGCGGGGGGTGGAGTGAGCAGTTCTTC.

This clone was seen only once. The J gene is TRBJ2-5, the V gene TRBV7-2, with D possibly called TRBD1 or TRBD2 (6 bases each). With 7 bases removed from V and 2 bases from J, the gap between germline ends came to 14 bases. The CDR3 extends over 14 amino acids. Germline loops: CDR1 SGHTA, CDR2 FQGNSA. The CDR3 sequence is CASTPGAGQETQYF. The CDR3 DNA reads TGTGCCAGCACCCCAGGGGCGGGGCAAGAGACCCAGTACTTC.

This sequence joins TRBV9 and TRBJ1-1; 8 positions match TRBD1. Per the germline V gene, CDR1 is SGDLS and CDR2 is YYNGEE. This CDR3 comprises 16 residues. V trimming: 0 bases; J trimming: 0 bases; junction bases outside the gene matches: 4. This CDR3 reads CASSVGPGGMNTEAFF. The CDR3 nucleotides are TGTGCCAGCAGCGTAGGTCCAGGGGGCATGAACACTGAAGCTTTCTTT.

The V gene is TRBV30, the J gene TRBJ2-7, with 7 bases lining up with TRBD2. Germline values: CDR1 GTSNPN, CDR2 SVGIG (reference sequence). J was trimmed by 0 bases and V by 1 base; bases with no gene match: 9. The CDR3 is 16 amino acids. CDR3 coding DNA: TGTGCCTGGAGTGAGGGGAGCGGGACTGACTCCTACGAGCAGTACTTC. Amino acids: CAWSEGSGTDSYEQYF.

The J gene is TRBJ1-2, the V gene TRBV28; 7 bases are shared with TRBD1. Trimming cost V 6 bases and J 3 bases; bases outside gene matches: 4. This CDR3 contains 13 residues. Germline V gene data show CDR1 as MDHEN and CDR2 as SYDVKM. The CDR3 coding sequence is TGTGCCAGCAGCCCGGGACAGCACTATGGCTACACCTTC. Translated: CASSPGQHYGYTF.

The chain recombines TRBV6-5 with TRBJ2-2; the D is unclear. The CDR3 runs to 12 residues. V lost 8 bases and J lost 4, with 8 bases in between. In germline, CDR1 is MNHEY, CDR2 SVGAGI. CDR3 amino acids: CASQSGTGELFF. The DNA for the CDR3 is TGTGCCAGCCAGTCAGGCACCGGGGAGCTGTTTTTT.

The count of this clone is one. This chain links TRBV9 with TRBJ2-3; perhaps TRBD2 as D (5 bases). The length of the CDR3 is 14 residues. The ends were cut back, 6 bases at V and 4 bases at J, with 15 bases in the middle. CDR1 SGDLS and CDR2 YYNGEE come from the germline V gene. The CDR3 region has the DNA TGTGCCAGCACACGGGGAGAGTGGGCAGATACGCAGTATTTT. Amino acid sequence: CASTRGEWADTQYF.

The CDR3 DNA reads TGTGCCAGCAGCCCTGGTACAGGGCCGTCCACCATATATTTT. Amino acid sequence: CASSPGTGPSTIYF. The chain is built from TRBV7-9 and TRBJ1-3, with a tentative D call TRBD1 (6 bases). The CDR3 is 14 amino acids. With 5 bases removed from V and 9 bases from J, the gap between germline ends came to 17 bases. Germline CDR1 reads SEHNR; CDR2 reads FQNEAQ (reference sequence).

The chain employs TRBV29-1 and TRBJ2-5; D may be TRBD1 or TRBD2 (5 bases each). V was pared by 7 bases and J by 9 bases, with 21 bases between. CDR3 length: 13 residues. Germline-derived CDR1 and CDR2 are SQVTM and ANQGSEA. The CDR3 DNA sequence: TGCAGCGGCAGGGACCCGTTCTCTGGGGCCCAGTACTTC. This sequence encodes CSGRDPFSGAQYF.